The 25 T cell receptor beta chains below were found in one sample sequenced in a study of T cells in Graves' hyperthyroidism and ophthalmopathy. From RNA transcripts, TCR beta CDR3 regions were amplified. The HTBI set primed first-round TCR CDR3 RT-PCR. TCRdb re-derived calls from the multiplex PCR reads in MiXCR, one entry per CDR3 protein. The top ten clones hold approximately 8.6% of a sample with around 290,000 distinct CDR3 sequences, roughly 14% of them seen once. Material: blood. The receptors stem from a woman aged 25 to 45 with Graves' hyperthyroidism that later progressed to Graves' ophthalmopathy.

As concerns this clonotype: A read error may explain this, as a much larger clone is one base away. The CDR3 reads CASSLGGQGASGNTLYF. CDR3 DNA sequence: TGTGCCAGCAGCTTAGGAGGACAGGGGGCCTCTGGAAACACCTTATATTTT. V and J are TRBV7-2 and TRBJ1-3; 11 bases line up with TRBD1. This CDR3 contains 17 residues. Germline CDR1 reads SGHTA; CDR2 reads FQGNSA.

This clonotype was counted at least ten times. V is TRBV5-5 and J is TRBJ2-2; 9 bases fit TRBD1. This CDR3 is built from 17 residues. The germline V gene encodes CDR1 SGHKS and CDR2 YYEKEE (reference sequence). V lost 6 bases, J lost 3 bases, and 12 bases stayed unmatched. Written as DNA, the CDR3 is TGTGCCAGCAACCCCAGAGGGACAGGGACCCACACCGGGGAGCTGTTTTTT. It specifies CASNPRGTGTHTGELFF. Based on the CDR3 plus reference TRBV5-5 and TRBJ2-2, the full variable domain is DAGVTQSPTHLIKTRGQQVTLRCSPISGHKSVSWYQQVLGQGPQFIFQYYEKEERGRGNFPDRFSARQFPNYSSELNVNALLLGDSALYLCASNPRGTGTHTGELFFGEGSRLTVL.

This chain connects TRBV4-1 to TRBJ2-1; D is ambiguous. This CDR3 is built from 14 residues. The V end was cut by 6 bases, the J end by 7 bases, with 16 bases between. The V gene's germline CDR1 is MGHRA and CDR2 YSYEKL. The CDR3 sequence: CASRPTRLGNEQFF. CDR3 nucleotides: TGCGCCAGCAGACCCACCCGATTAGGGAATGAGCAGTTCTTC.

This clonotype has a count of ten or more. This chain connects TRBV30 to TRBJ2-7; D possibly corresponds to TRBD2 (5 bases). CDR1 GTSNPN and CDR2 SVGIG come from the germline V gene (reference sequence). The CDR3 has 12 amino acids. With 1 base removed from V and 3 bases from J, the gap between germline ends came to 7 bases. The CDR3: CAWSAGFYEQYF. The CDR3 DNA is TGTGCCTGGAGTGCGGGGTTCTACGAGCAGTACTTC.

This clonotype showed up just a few times. This clone may be a read error of a much larger clone one base away. The conserved phenylalanine or tryptophan is not found at the CDR3 terminus, so this likely reflects a read error. This chain's CDR3 is CASSFGHSYEQYL. The CDR3 bases are TGTGCCAGCAGTTTCGGACACTCCTACGAGCAGTACCTC. J is TRBJ2-7 and V is TRBV6-1, with a possible D match to TRBD1 (5 bases). From germline, CDR1 is MNHNS and CDR2 SASEGT. The CDR3 runs 13 residues. The V and J ends lost 5 bases and 0 bases respectively, with 8 bases between them.

In this sample, this clonotype turned up many times. J is TRBJ2-1 and V is TRBV12-3 or TRBV12-4; no firm D call. V was trimmed by 6 bases and J by 9 bases, leaving 12 bases between them. This CDR3 contains 12 residues. DNA for the CDR3: TGTGCCAGCAGCCGTTCGGGCCCTGAGCAGTTCTTC. Protein sequence: CASSRSGPEQFF.

This clonotype was seen many times. The chain uses TRBV20-1 and TRBJ2-3, with 10 bases identical to TRBD2. The germline gives CDR1 DFQATT, CDR2 SNEGSKA (reference sequence). After removal of 4 bases from V and 5 bases from J, the junction contained 9 bases not matched to a gene. This CDR3 comprises 15 residues. CDR3: CSAIGAGGPKDTQYF. In nucleotides, the CDR3 is TGCAGTGCTATAGGAGCGGGAGGGCCTAAAGATACGCAGTATTTT.

In this sample, this clonotype turned up a few times. This rearrangement joins TRBV6-4 to TRBJ2-3; D might be TRBD1 (6 bases). CDR1 is MRHNA, CDR2 SNTAGT, per germline. The CDR3 consists of 13 residues. The V and J ends lost 6 bases and 4 bases respectively, with 11 bases between them. This CDR3 is CASRLYRADTQYF. Written as DNA, the CDR3 is TGTGCCAGCAGACTTTACAGGGCAGATACGCAGTATTTT.

This clonotype was counted between two and nine times. The V and J genes are TRBV4-1 and TRBJ2-3; possible D gene TRBD2, 5 bases. CDR3 length equals 14 residues. The V gene lost 6 bases and the J gene lost 0 bases, with 10 bases spanning the gap. The germline CDR1 and CDR2 sequences are MGHRA and YSYEKL. In DNA, the CDR3 is TGCGCCAGCAGTAGCGACCCTAGCACAGATACGCAGTATTTT. It is translated as CASSSDPSTDTQYF.

This clonotype was found a few times. The CDR3 region is CAPRAHEQYF. For the CDR3, the DNA is TGTGCCCCCAGGGCCCACGAGCAGTACTTC. The chain has TRBV6-8 and TRBJ2-7; weak D call: TRBD1 (5 bases). The CDR3 has 10 residues. V lost 11 bases to trimming and J lost 5 bases, with 10 bases between them. Germline V gene lookup returns CDR1 MNHGY and CDR2 SAAAGT.

This clonotype came up many times. The rearrangement links TRBV7-6 to TRBJ2-3; 8 nucleotides line up with TRBD2. The CDR3 totals 16 residues. CDR1 is SGHVS, CDR2 FNYEAQ, per germline. After removal of 4 bases from V and 2 bases from J, the junction contained 8 bases not matched to a gene. CDR3 region: CASSSLLAVPTDTQYF. The CDR3 DNA is TGTGCCAGCAGCTCATTACTAGCGGTGCCCACAGATACGCAGTATTTT.

In its sample, this clonotype was seen many times. The V gene is TRBV2, the J gene TRBJ2-3; D not certain. The CDR3 consists of 14 residues. Trimming took 8 bases from V and 0 from J, leaving 12 bases between them. Germline V gene data show CDR1 as SNHLY and CDR2 as FYNNEI. Written as DNA, the CDR3 is TGTGCCAGCGCACAAGGGTCTAGCACAGATACGCAGTATTTT. Protein product: CASAQGSSTDTQYF. The full variable domain, rest sourced from reference TRBV2 and TRBJ2-3, is EPEVTQTPSHQVTQMGQEVILRCVPISNHLYFYWYRQILGQKVEFLVSFYNNEISEKSEIFDDQFSVERPDGSNFTLKIRSTKLEDSAMYFCASAQGSSTDTQYFGPGTRLTVL.

To note about this clonotype: This may be a read error: a much more frequent sequence differs by one nucleotide. The CDR3 spells CASSQERGAYEQYF. CDR3 nucleotides: TGCGCCAGCAGCCAAGAGAGAGGCGCTTACGAGCAGTACTTC. The chain employs TRBV4-3 and TRBJ2-7; D not resolved. Trimming left V 0 bases short and J 4 bases short, with 10 bases between. The CDR3 is 14 residues long. CDR1 LGHNA and CDR2 YSLEER come from the germline V gene.

This chain connects TRBV7-3 to TRBJ2-2; TRBD2 is a possible D gene (5 bases). The V and J ends lost 6 bases and 2 bases respectively, with 10 bases between them. The CDR3 spans 14 residues. Germline lookup yields CDR1 SGHTA and CDR2 FQGTGA. The CDR3 protein is CASRSDFNTGELFF. CDR3 DNA sequence: TGTGCCAGCAGATCGGACTTCAACACCGGGGAGCTGTTTTTT. The whole variable domain, remainder taken from reference TRBV7-3 and TRBJ2-2, is GAGVSQTPSNKVTEKGKYVELRCDPISGHTALYWYRQSLGQGPEFLIYFQGTGAADDSGLPNDRFFAVRPEGSVSTLKIQRTERGDSAVYLCASRSDFNTGELFFGEGSRLTVL.

The gene calls are TRBV4-1 and TRBJ2-2; D possibly corresponds to TRBD2 (6 bases). The CDR3 covers 14 residues. Between the trimmed V and J ends, which lost 1 base and 7 bases, there was a span of 10 bases. CDR1 and CDR2 from the germline V gene are MGHRA and YSYEKL. The CDR3 DNA reads TGCGCCAGCAGCCAAGCTTCTAGCGTCGGGGAGCTGTTTTTT. As protein: CASSQASSVGELFF.

This clonotype was counted at least ten times. This chain uses TRBV12-3 or TRBV12-4 with TRBJ2-7; no clear D gene. The CDR3 is 14 amino acids. V lost 5 bases and J 3 bases, leaving 14 bases between the germline ends. The CDR3 DNA reads as TGTGCCAGCAGTCCCATGGGTACGGTCTACGAGCAGTACTTC. Translating it yields CASSPMGTVYEQYF.

This clonotype was seen at least ten times. This chain connects TRBV20-1 to TRBJ2-1; D unresolved. This CDR3 has 13 residues. Germline V gene lookup returns CDR1 DFQATT and CDR2 SNEGSKA (reference sequence). V lost 3 bases and J 5 bases, leaving 11 bases between the germline ends. The CDR3 spells CSASILRHNEQFF. Here the CDR3 DNA reads TGCAGTGCTAGTATCTTGCGCCACAATGAGCAGTTCTTC.

This clonotype was seen repeatedly, ten times or more. This chain links TRBV15 with TRBJ1-1; D not resolved. With 0 bases removed from V and 0 bases from J, the gap between germline ends came to 8 bases. CDR3 length: 15 residues. Germline V gene lookup returns CDR1 LNHNV and CDR2 YYDKDF (reference sequence). The CDR3 region has the DNA TGTGCCACCAGCAGAGATCCGTTTATGAACACTGAAGCTTTCTTT. Translating it yields CATSRDPFMNTEAFF. Supplemented by reference TRBV15 and TRBJ1-1, the full variable domain reads DAMVIQNPRYQVTQFGKPVTLSCSQTLNHNVMYWYQQKSSQAPKLLFHYYDKDFNNEADTPDNFQSRRPNTSFCFLDIRSPGLGDTAMYLCATSRDPFMNTEAFFGQGTRLTVV.

This clonotype was observed a few times. The genes are TRBV19 and TRBJ2-7; 8 nucleotides match TRBD1. This CDR3 has 16 amino acids. The junction had 11 bases not matched to a gene; V was cut back by 4 bases and J by 3 bases. Germline V gene data show CDR1 as LNHDA and CDR2 as SQIVND (reference sequence). In DNA form, the CDR3 reads TGTGCCAGTAGTAGCGGACAGGGCCTCAACTTCTACGAGCAGTACTTC. Its protein is CASSSGQGLNFYEQYF.

Ten or more counts support this clonotype. This chain joins TRBV11-2 and TRBJ2-1, with D perhaps TRBD1 (5 bases). There are 13 residues in the CDR3. Germline V gene lookup returns CDR1 SGHAT and CDR2 FQNNGV. V was pared by 5 bases and J by 7 bases, with 12 bases between. The CDR3 protein is CASSQQVGNEQFF. CDR3 nucleotide sequence: TGTGCCAGCAGCCAACAGGTGGGTAATGAGCAGTTCTTC.

In its sample, this clonotype was seen many times. The chain uses TRBV27 and TRBJ2-7; no clear D. Trimming took off 3 bases at V and 3 bases at J, with 9 bases between the two ends. The CDR3 is made up of 13 amino acids. CDR1 and CDR2 from the germline V gene are MNHEY and SMNVEV (reference sequence). The CDR3 is CASSFGPNYEQYF. The CDR3 bases are TGTGCCAGCAGTTTTGGACCGAACTACGAGCAGTACTTC.

There are many counts of this clonotype. The chain carries TRBV27 and TRBJ1-1, with no clear D. V was cut by 8 bases and J by 3 bases, with 13 bases left in between. CDR1 and CDR2 (germline): MNHEY, SMNVEV (reference sequence). This CDR3 spans 13 amino acids. The CDR3 region has the DNA TGTGCCAGCGGCCGGTGGGGAGACACTGAAGCTTTCTTT. Protein product: CASGRWGDTEAFF.

This sequence joins TRBV6-1 and TRBJ2-1, with 14 nucleotides matching TRBD2. CDR1 is MNHNS and CDR2 is SASEGT in the germline V gene. The V segment lost 4 bases and the J segment 7 bases; nucleotides outside the gene matches: 3. CDR3 length: 15 amino acids. CDR3 DNA: TGTGCCAGCAGTGGGACTAGCGGGAGGAATAATGAGCAGTTCTTC. It specifies CASSGTSGRNNEQFF.

This clonotype was counted many times. The genes are TRBV12-3 or TRBV12-4 and TRBJ2-3; D unclear. Between the trimmed V and J ends, which lost 5 bases and 2 bases, there was a span of 8 bases. This CDR3 spans 13 amino acids. CDR3 coding DNA: TGTGCCAGCAGTACCGACAACACAGATACGCAGTATTTT. It yields the protein CASSTDNTDTQYF.

With regard to this clonotype: The CDR3 does not end in the conserved phenylalanine or tryptophan, so this is likely a read error. The V gene is TRBV7-2, the J gene TRBJ2-5, with D hard to call. Germline V gene lookup returns CDR1 SGHTA and CDR2 FQGNSA. Trimming removed 1 base from V and 1 base from J, with 7 bases in between. The CDR3 has 14 amino acids. As DNA, the CDR3 is TGTGCCAGCAGCTTAGGGGGTACCCAAGAGACCCAGTACCTC. Encoded protein: CASSLGGTQETQYL.